This TCR beta chain was captured by sequencing in a study of T cell changes during pregnancy in multiple sclerosis. Generated by immunoSEQ multiplex PCR, the TCRdb table keeps only in-frame clones and is missing some. Counted here are around 34,000 clones, around 90% occurring once; the ten biggest clones make up about 0.6%. The germline V and J ends were trimmed by 2 bases and 7 bases, with 10 bases remaining between them. Germline V gene sequence: CDR1 MNHEY, CDR2 SVGAGI. This CDR3 region has 13 residues. The receptor was derived from a female donor with multiple sclerosis, enrolled in a pregnancy study. The sample in question was CD4+ T cells from peripheral blood mononuclear cells, obtained in the second trimester of pregnancy. This sequence joins TRBV6-5 and TRBJ2-3; D possibly corresponds to TRBD2 (6 bases). CDR3 bases: TGTGCCAGCAGTTACCCCGGGAGTTATACGCAGTATTTT. Translating gives CASSYPGSYTQYF.